This is a list of T cell receptor beta chains from one sample in a study of blood T cells in healthy people across ages. TCRdb called the 5' RACE reads again in MiXCR, with one record for every CDR3 protein. The profile shows roughly 800,000 distinct CDR3 sequences, roughly 64% of them singletons. Sequenced material: blood. The source of these receptors is a man aged 25-40 years in good health. Both conserved end residues are part of each CDR3. The D gene is left open where the match is weak. Some rows have no size entry. The others give once, few or many, or a class for an expanded clone.

J	D	size	V	DNA	CDR3
TRBJ1-2	TRBD1	NA	TRBV27	TGTGCCAGCAGTCAGGACAGGGGTGATCCCCGTGGCTACACCTTC	CASSQDRGDPRGYTF
TRBJ1-5	NA	NA	TRBV7-3	TGTGCCAGCAGCTTTTTGCCGGGGCTTCGAACTAATCAGCCCCAGCATTTT	CASSFLPGLRTNQPQHF
TRBJ2-7	TRBD1	NA	TRBV20-1	TGCAGTGCTCAGCCCCCACAGGGGGCCTACGAGCAGTACTTC	CSAQPPQGAYEQYF
TRBJ2-4	NA	few	TRBV18	TGTGCCAGCTCACCAACGGGGGAATCCAACATTCAGTACTTC	CASSPTGESNIQYF
TRBJ2-6	NA	few	TRBV7-9	TGTGCCAGCAGCTCAGGGGGGATAAACTCTGGGGCCAACGTCCTGACTTTC	CASSSGGINSGANVLTF
TRBJ2-1	NA	NA	TRBV27	TGTGCCAGCAGACGCGGGACGAATTCCTACAATGAGCAGTTCTTC	CASRRGTNSYNEQFF
TRBJ1-2	TRBD1	NA	TRBV15	TGTGCCACCAGCAGAGTGGGGGACAGGGGTTACTATGGCTACACCTTC	CATSRVGDRGYYGYTF
TRBJ2-5	TRBD2	NA	TRBV6-5	TGTGCCAGCAGTTACTCGAAACTAGCGGGGTGGGGTTTAGAGACCCAGTACTTC	CASSYSKLAGWGLETQYF
TRBJ1-2	TRBD1	NA	TRBV5-5	TGTGCCAGCCGGGGACAGGGGGCCTCGGGCTACACCTTC	CASRGQGASGYTF
TRBJ2-1	NA	NA	TRBV2	TGTGCCAGCAGTGGCTCCGCTAGGACCTACAATGAGCAGTTCTTC	CASSGSARTYNEQFF
TRBJ1-1	NA	once	TRBV29-1	TGCAGCGTAGCAAGCGGGATGGGAGCTTTCTTT	CSVASGMGAFF
TRBJ2-1	NA	few	TRBV6-2/TRBV6-3	TGTGCCAGCAGTTACGGGGACTCCCTGTTGGATGAGCAGTTCTTC	CASSYGDSLLDEQFF
TRBJ2-1	TRBD2	few	TRBV4-3	TGCGCCAGCAGCCCCGGACTAGCGGGATCCTATGAGCAGTTCTTC	CASSPGLAGSYEQFF